This T cell receptor (beta chain) was captured by sequencing in a study of high-grade serous ovarian cancer treatment subgroups. Study as a whole: Samples averaged 14,192 reads and around 7,000 unique TCR beta rearrangements. Study results and caveats: Repertoire analysis covered CDR3 alone, not CDR1 or CDR2. Repertoire similarity ranged roughly 0.1 to 0.85 between tumors of one patient. Clonal relatedness tracked neoantigen level, and by trend copy number and mutation load.

Produced via immunoSEQ multiplex PCR; TCRdb's table is partial and in-frame only. This repertoire shows about 10,000 clones, approximately 70% found once; its top ten account for roughly 4%. Tumor samples were taken before definitive surgery or chemotherapy. Worth noting for this clone: Antigen specificity is unknown.

Sequenced input: tumor tissue. The sequence came from a human donor with high-grade serous ovarian cancer.

The CDR3 spells CASSFSDVLTNNEQFF. CDR3 DNA sequence: TGCGCCAGCAGCTTCTCAGATGTCTTAACTAACAATGAGCAGTTCTTC. The rearrangement joins TRBV5-1 to TRBJ2-1; D gene unclear. CDR1 and CDR2 from the germline V gene are SGHRS and YFSETQ. The CDR3 is made up of 16 amino acids. The V and J ends lost 2 bases and 5 bases respectively, with 17 bases between them.